This T cell receptor (beta chain) was found in a study of T cells after yellow fever vaccination. Study as a whole: In the case of low-cell-number fractions, SMART-Seq v4 Ultra Low Input was used for preparation.

This clonotype appeared many times. Its cognate antigen is unknown. Study-level points and caveats: Just a small share of clonotypes turned up in the CD4 compartment as well as the CD8 compartment.

TCRdb reanalysed the 5' RACE reads using MiXCR and keeps one entry per CDR3 protein. This table has 100,000 to 150,000 distinct CDR3 sequences, under 8% appearing once. Germline V gene data show CDR1 as MNHEY and CDR2 as SVGEGT. This CDR3 is 14 amino acids long. Deletions cut 6 bases from V and 3 bases from J, with 12 bases between. This TCR derives from a man between 18 and 35 years old who received the YFV17D yellow fever vaccine. This chain links TRBV6-2 or TRBV6-3 with TRBJ1-5; D not certain. The sample in question was CD4+ T cells sorted from PBMCs, obtained about 10 days after the first yellow fever vaccination. As DNA, the CDR3 is TGTGCCAGCAGGAGGCTTCTGAACAATCAGCCCCAGCATTTT. Translated: CASRRLLNNQPQHF.